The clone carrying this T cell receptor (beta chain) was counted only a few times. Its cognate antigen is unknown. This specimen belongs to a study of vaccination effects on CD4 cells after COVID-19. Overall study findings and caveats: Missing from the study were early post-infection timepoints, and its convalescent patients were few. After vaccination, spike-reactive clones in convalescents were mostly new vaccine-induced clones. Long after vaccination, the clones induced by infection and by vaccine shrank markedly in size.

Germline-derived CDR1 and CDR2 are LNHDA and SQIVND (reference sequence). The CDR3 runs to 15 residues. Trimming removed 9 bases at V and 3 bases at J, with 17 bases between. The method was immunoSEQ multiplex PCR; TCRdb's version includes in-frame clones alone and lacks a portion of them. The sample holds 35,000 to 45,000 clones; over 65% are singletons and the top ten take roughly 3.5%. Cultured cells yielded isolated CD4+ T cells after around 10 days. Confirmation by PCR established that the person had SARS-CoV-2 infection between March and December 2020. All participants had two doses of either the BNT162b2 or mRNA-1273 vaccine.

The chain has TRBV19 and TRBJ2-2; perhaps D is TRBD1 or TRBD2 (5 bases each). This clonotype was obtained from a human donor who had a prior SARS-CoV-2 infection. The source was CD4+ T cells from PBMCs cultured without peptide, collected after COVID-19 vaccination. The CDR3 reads CARGLPGADTGELFF. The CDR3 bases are TGTGCCAGAGGCTTGCCCGGGGCGGACACCGGGGAGCTGTTTTTT.